The 23 T cell receptor beta chains below all came from one sample that was sequenced in a study of cytomegalovirus exposure and HLA in healthy donors. Here immunoSEQ multiplex PCR was the method, and the copy in TCRdb shows in-frame clones only, minus some. The table has approximately 160,000 clones, 84% seen once. The sample comprised PBMCs. The receptors stem from a man aged 30 to 39 in good health and CMV-seropositive.

The rearrangement uses TRBV28 and TRBJ2-5; 10 positions agree with TRBD2. This CDR3 region has 18 residues. Trimming removed 3 bases from V and 4 bases from J; junction bases left unmatched: 14. The V gene's germline CDR1 is MDHEN and CDR2 SYDVKM. For the CDR3, the DNA is TGTGCCAGCAGTTTTCTAACAGACCCTAGCGGGAGACGAGAGACCCAGTACTTC. Protein: CASSFLTDPSGRRETQYF.

On this clone itself: Other DNA sequences in the sample encode the same CDR3. This rearrangement joins TRBV19 to TRBJ1-5, with D unclear. Looked up from germline, CDR1 is LNHDA and CDR2 is SQIVND (reference sequence). CDR3 length equals 13 residues. Trimming stripped 1 base from V and 2 bases from J, with 3 bases between. The chain's CDR3 is CASSIGGNQPQHF. CDR3 bases: TGTGCCAGTAGTATAGGAGGCAATCAGCCCCAGCATTTT. Using reference TRBV19 and TRBJ1-5 for the parts outside the CDR3, the full variable domain is DGGITQSPKYLFRKEGQNVTLSCEQNLNHDAMYWYRQDPGQGLRLIYYSQIVNDFQKGDIAEGYSVSREKKESFPLTVTSAQKNPTAFYLCASSIGGNQPQHFGDGTRLSIL.

J is TRBJ2-1 and V is TRBV30; 8 bases match TRBD2. CDR1 and CDR2 from the germline V gene are GTSNPN and SVGIG (reference sequence). The CDR3 length is 14 residues. The trim removed 2 bases at V and 4 bases at J, leaving 4 bases unmatched. The CDR3 region has the DNA TGTGCCTGGAGTTCACTAGCGGCTTACAATGAGCAGTTCTTC. Translation: CAWSSLAAYNEQFF.

The DNA for the CDR3 is TGTGCCATTTCGGGACAGACGACTCTCGAGCAGTACTTC. Residues: CAISGQTTLEQYF. V usage is TRBV6-1 and J usage is TRBJ2-7, with 7 positions matching TRBD1. The CDR3 covers 13 residues. CDR1 and CDR2 (germline): MNHNS, SASEGT. The ends lost 10 bases at V and 6 bases at J; junction bases unmatched: 12.

This sequence joins TRBV25-1 and TRBJ1-4, with D tentatively TRBD1 (5 bases). The CDR3 totals 14 residues. Germline CDR1 and CDR2: MGHDK and SYGVNS. V was clipped by 6 bases and J by 5 bases, with 13 bases between them. For the CDR3, the DNA is TGTGCCAGCAGATCGACAGCTCCAAATGAAAAACTGTTTTTT. Amino acid sequence: CASRSTAPNEKLFF.

The V call is TRBV29-1, the J call TRBJ2-6; maybe TRBD2 (5 bases). The CDR3 is 15 amino acids. The V and J ends lost 4 bases and 0 bases respectively, with 10 bases between them. Germline CDR1 reads SQVTM; CDR2 reads ANQGSEA. The CDR3 spells CSVGEFYSGANVLTF. In nucleotides, the CDR3 is TGCAGCGTTGGGGAGTTCTACTCTGGGGCCAACGTCCTGACTTTC.

The chain combines TRBV5-6 with TRBJ1-2; D gene ambiguous. V lost 5 bases, J lost 6 bases, and 17 bases lay in between. The CDR3 has 14 residues. The germline gives CDR1 SGHDT, CDR2 YYEEEE. The chain's CDR3 is CASSSPAGVHGYTF. For the CDR3, the DNA is TGTGCCAGCAGTTCTCCGGCAGGTGTTCATGGCTACACCTTC.

This chain uses TRBV5-1 with TRBJ2-5; 7 nucleotides line up with TRBD2. This CDR3 has 13 residues. Looked up from germline, CDR1 is SGHRS and CDR2 is YFSETQ. Germline trimming cut 2 bases from V and 5 bases from J; bases unmatched to any gene: 3. CDR3 region: CASSFNSGETQYF. Here the CDR3 DNA reads TGCGCCAGCAGCTTCAATAGCGGGGAGACCCAGTACTTC.

The CDR3 loop reads CASSQEGLAGNTGELFF. CDR3 nucleotide sequence: TGCGCCAGCAGCCAAGAGGGCCTAGCGGGAAACACCGGGGAGCTGTTTTTT. The chain links TRBV4-1 to TRBJ2-2; the match to TRBD2 covers 9 bases. The germline gives CDR1 MGHRA, CDR2 YSYEKL. V gave up 0 bases and J gave up 2 bases; unmatched junction bases: 4. The CDR3 sequence is 17 residues long.

The V gene is TRBV6-5, the J gene TRBJ1-2; D is perhaps TRBD1 (6 bases). V lost 7 bases to trimming and J lost 4 bases, with 10 bases between them. Germline CDR1 reads MNHEY; CDR2 reads SVGAGI. The CDR3 is made up of 12 amino acids. CDR3 in amino acids: CASIQDSYGYTF. Written as DNA, the CDR3 is TGTGCCAGCATCCAGGACAGCTATGGCTACACCTTC.

The CDR3 DNA follows: TGTGCCAGCAGCCGCAGGGGTGGAGAGACCCAGTACTTC. Amino acids: CASSRRGGETQYF. J is TRBJ2-5 and V is TRBV14; TRBD1 is a possible D gene (6 bases). This CDR3 spans 13 amino acids. Per germline, CDR1 SGHDN and CDR2 FVKESK. Deletions cut 4 bases from V and 4 bases from J, with 10 bases between.

This sequence joins TRBV4-1 and TRBJ1-3; D not certain. Germline CDR1 reads MGHRA; CDR2 reads YSYEKL. Trimming left V 1 base short and J 0 bases short, with 4 bases between. The CDR3 spans 14 residues. CDR3 sequence reads: CASSQVYSGNTIYF. CDR3 in DNA: TGCGCCAGCAGCCAAGTGTACTCTGGAAACACCATATATTTT.

This clone was observed a single time. CDR3 nucleotide sequence: TGTGCCAGCAGCTTTGGACAGTACACCGAAGGGACCCAGTACTTC. It codes for CASSFGQYTEGTQYF. V usage is TRBV7-6 and J usage is TRBJ2-5, with a weak D call TRBD1 (6 bases). Germline lookup yields CDR1 SGHVS and CDR2 FNYEAQ. The CDR3 has 15 residues. Trimming removed 3 bases at V and 7 bases at J, with 18 bases between.

The chain couples TRBV5-1 to TRBJ2-7, with 14 bases identical to TRBD2. The germline V gene encodes CDR1 SGHRS and CDR2 YFSETQ. Trimming at V came to 0 bases and at J to 4 bases, leaving 3 bases not matched to a gene. The CDR3 spans 16 residues. Here the CDR3 DNA reads TGCGCCAGCAGCTTGGGACTAGCGGGAGGGATTTACGAGCAGTACTTC. Translated: CASSLGLAGGIYEQYF.

The J gene is TRBJ2-3, the V gene TRBV25-1; 7 positions agree with TRBD1. Germline V gene data show CDR1 as MGHDK and CDR2 as SYGVNS. CDR3 size: 17 residues. Trimming cost V 1 base and J 1 base; bases outside gene matches: 8. The CDR3 region is CASSEFTPQGGTDTQYF. Here the CDR3 DNA reads TGTGCCAGCAGTGAATTCACACCCCAGGGGGGCACAGATACGCAGTATTTT.

The chain links TRBV2 to TRBJ2-3, with 11 bases identical to TRBD2. Trimming removed 6 bases from V and 2 bases from J; junction bases left unmatched: 10. Looked up from germline, CDR1 is SNHLY and CDR2 is FYNNEI. The CDR3 is 17 residues long. The CDR3 DNA is TGTGCCAGCAGCGCTCGCAGACTAGCGGGAAACACAGATACGCAGTATTTT. It is translated as CASSARRLAGNTDTQYF.

The chain recombines TRBV5-1 with TRBJ1-2; a possible D gene is TRBD1 (5 bases). Trimming took off 0 bases at V and 4 bases at J, with 19 bases between the two ends. Germline V gene data show CDR1 as SGHRS and CDR2 as YFSETQ. This CDR3 region has 17 residues. CDR3 sequence reads: CASSLGRGSIIVYGYTF. The CDR3 DNA is TGCGCCAGCAGCTTGGGAAGGGGCTCCATAATAGTCTATGGCTACACCTTC. Full variable domain (missing parts from reference TRBV5-1 and TRBJ1-2): KAGVTQTPRYLIKTRGQQVTLSCSPISGHRSVSWYQQTPGQGLQFLFEYFSETQRNKGNFPGRFSGRQFSNSRSEMNVSTLELGDSALYLCASSLGRGSIIVYGYTFGSGTRLTVV.

This chain uses TRBV10-1 with TRBJ2-1; 7 positions match TRBD2. Germline loops: CDR1 WNHNN, CDR2 SYGVQD (reference sequence). V trimming: 2 bases; J trimming: 5 bases; junction bases outside the gene matches: 12. The CDR3 length is 17 residues. CDR3 DNA: TGCGCCAGCAGTGAGCCGTCTAGCGGACACTCAAACAATGAGCAGTTCTTC. Encoded protein: CASSEPSSGHSNNEQFF.

The rearrangement uses TRBV2 and TRBJ2-3, with 15 bases that match TRBD2. The CDR3 is 14 amino acids. Trimming removed 6 bases from V and 9 bases from J; junction bases left unmatched: 4. The germline CDR1 and CDR2 sequences are SNHLY and FYNNEI. CDR3 coding DNA: TGTGCCAGCAGGCCGGGACTAGCGGGGGGCACGCAGTATTTT. This encodes CASRPGLAGGTQYF.

V and J are TRBV7-3 and TRBJ2-1; 7 bases fit TRBD2. Germline loops: CDR1 SGHTA, CDR2 FQGTGA. The ends lost 6 bases at V and 0 bases at J; junction bases unmatched: 8. The length of the CDR3 is 16 residues. The CDR3 loop is CASRPRRGSSYNEQFF. CDR3 bases: TGTGCCAGCAGGCCTCGGCGGGGGAGCTCCTACAATGAGCAGTTCTTC.

The chain combines TRBV5-8 with TRBJ2-5; tentative D call: TRBD1 (7 bases). V was cut by 2 bases and J by 3 bases, with 11 bases left in between. There are 14 residues in the CDR3. Looked up from germline, CDR1 is SGHTS and CDR2 is YDEGEE. The CDR3 sequence: CASSFGGGKETQYF. In nucleotides, the CDR3 is TGTGCCAGCAGCTTTGGAGGGGGCAAAGAGACCCAGTACTTC. The full variable domain, completed using reference TRBV5-8 and TRBJ2-5, is EAGVTQSPTHLIKTRGQQATLRCSPISGHTSVYWYQQALGLGLQFLLWYDEGEERNRGNFPPRFSGRQFPNYSSELNVNALELEDSALYLCASSFGGGKETQYFGPGTRLLVL.

The rearrangement uses TRBV6-6 and TRBJ1-1, with TRBD1 matching over 9 bases. This CDR3 comprises 14 residues. Losses at the gene ends were 6 bases for V and 10 bases for J; bases not matched to a gene: 12. CDR1 and CDR2 from the germline V gene are MNHNY and SVGAGI (reference sequence). The CDR3 protein is CASRLLDRGDVAFF. The DNA for the CDR3 is TGTGCCAGCAGACTACTGGACAGGGGAGACGTAGCTTTCTTT.

The chain recombines TRBV7-9 with TRBJ2-1, with D possibly TRBD2 on 5 matching bases. The length of the CDR3 is 16 residues. CDR1 and CDR2 from the germline V gene are SEHNR and FQNEAQ (reference sequence). With 5 bases removed from V and 3 bases from J, the gap between germline ends came to 17 bases. In DNA, the CDR3 is TGTGCCAGCAGCCCCCCGGGTGGAGCGGACTACAATGAGCAGTTCTTC. It codes for CASSPPGGADYNEQFF.